This T cell receptor beta chain derives from a study of shared clonotypes between healthy human individuals. V gave up 6 bases and J gave up 5 bases, with 17 bases separating them. Germline-derived CDR1 and CDR2 are SGHVS and FQNEAQ. The length of the CDR3 is 15 residues. Concerning this clone itself: The target antigen is unknown.

Study-level findings and limits: All-four-donor shared clonotypes had higher generation probabilities than non-shared clonotypes did.

Naive CD8 cells, CD45RO-negative and positively selected for CCR7, excluded terminally differentiated effector memory CD45RA+ cells. Measured with immunoSEQ multiplex PCR; TCRdb has only the in-frame clones, and not every one. The repertoire holds hundreds of thousands of clones, with nearly 97% as singletons. The clonotype comes from a woman in her twenties or thirties in good health. The rearrangement uses TRBV7-8 and TRBJ1-5; D may be TRBD1 (5 bases). Material: naive CD8+ T cells sorted from blood. The CDR3 coding sequence is TGTGCCAGCAGTCTCTGGGGGGGAGGTGATCAGCCCCAGCATTTT. Its translation is CASSLWGGGDQPQHF. The whole variable domain, remainder taken from reference TRBV7-8 and TRBJ1-5, is GAGVSQSPRYKVAKRGQDVALRCDPISGHVSLFWYQQALGQGPEFLTYFQNEAQLDKSGLPSDRFFAERPEGSVSTLKIQRTQQEDSAVYLCASSLWGGGDQPQHFGDGTRLSIL.